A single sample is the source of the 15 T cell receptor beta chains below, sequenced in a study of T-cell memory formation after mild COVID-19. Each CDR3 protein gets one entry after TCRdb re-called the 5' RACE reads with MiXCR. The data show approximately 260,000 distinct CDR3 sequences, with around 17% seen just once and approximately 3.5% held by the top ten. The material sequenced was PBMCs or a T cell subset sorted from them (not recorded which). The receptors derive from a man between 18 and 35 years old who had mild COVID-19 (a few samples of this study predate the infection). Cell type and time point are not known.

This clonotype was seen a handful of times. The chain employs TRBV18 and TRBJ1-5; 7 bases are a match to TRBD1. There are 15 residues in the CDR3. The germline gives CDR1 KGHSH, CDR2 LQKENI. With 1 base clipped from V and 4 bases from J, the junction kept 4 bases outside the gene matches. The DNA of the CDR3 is TGTGCCAGCTCACCACAGGGGGCGAGGAATCAGCCCCAGCATTTT. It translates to CASSPQGARNQPQHF.

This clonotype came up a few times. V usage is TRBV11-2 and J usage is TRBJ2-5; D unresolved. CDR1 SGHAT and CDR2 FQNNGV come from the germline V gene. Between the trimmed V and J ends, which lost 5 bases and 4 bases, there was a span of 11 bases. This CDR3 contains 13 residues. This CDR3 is CASSQNAPETQYF. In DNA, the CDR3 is TGTGCCAGCAGCCAAAACGCCCCAGAGACCCAGTACTTC.

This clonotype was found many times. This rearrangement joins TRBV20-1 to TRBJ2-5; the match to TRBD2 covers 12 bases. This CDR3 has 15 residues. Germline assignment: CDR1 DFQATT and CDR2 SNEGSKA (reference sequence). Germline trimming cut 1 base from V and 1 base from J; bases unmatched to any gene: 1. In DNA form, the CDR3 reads TGCAGTGCTAGAGGGACTAGCGGGGTCCAAGAGACCCAGTACTTC. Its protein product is CSARGTSGVQETQYF.

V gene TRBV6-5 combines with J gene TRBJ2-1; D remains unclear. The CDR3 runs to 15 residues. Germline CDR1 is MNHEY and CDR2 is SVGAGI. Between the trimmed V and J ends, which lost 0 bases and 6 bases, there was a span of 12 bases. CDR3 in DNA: TGTGCCAGCAGTTACTCGAGAGGTAGAGCCAATGAGCAGTTCTTC. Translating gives CASSYSRGRANEQFF.

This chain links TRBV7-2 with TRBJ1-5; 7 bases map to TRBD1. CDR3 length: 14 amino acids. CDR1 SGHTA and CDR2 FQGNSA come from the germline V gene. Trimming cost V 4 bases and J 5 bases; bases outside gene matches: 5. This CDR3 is CASSSDREDQPQHF. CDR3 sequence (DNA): TGTGCCAGCAGCTCAGACAGGGAAGATCAGCCCCAGCATTTT.

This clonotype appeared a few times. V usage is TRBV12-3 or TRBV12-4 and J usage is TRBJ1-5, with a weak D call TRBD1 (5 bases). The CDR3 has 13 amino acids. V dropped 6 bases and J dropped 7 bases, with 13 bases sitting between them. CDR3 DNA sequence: TGTGCCAGCAGGCCCGGGCAGGGCCAGCCCCAGCATTTT. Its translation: CASRPGQGQPQHF.

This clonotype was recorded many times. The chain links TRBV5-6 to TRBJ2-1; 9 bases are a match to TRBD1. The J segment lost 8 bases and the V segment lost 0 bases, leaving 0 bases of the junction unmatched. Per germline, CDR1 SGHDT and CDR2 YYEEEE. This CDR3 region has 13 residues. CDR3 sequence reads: CASSLDRGHEQFF. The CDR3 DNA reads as TGTGCCAGCAGCTTGGACAGGGGGCATGAGCAGTTCTTC.

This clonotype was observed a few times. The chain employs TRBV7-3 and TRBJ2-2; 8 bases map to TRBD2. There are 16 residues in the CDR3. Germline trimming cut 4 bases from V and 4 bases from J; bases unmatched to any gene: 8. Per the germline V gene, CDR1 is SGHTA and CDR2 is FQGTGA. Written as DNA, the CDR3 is TGTGCCAGCAGCTCACTAGCGGCTGGGGGCACCGGGGAGCTGTTTTTT. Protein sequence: CASSSLAAGGTGELFF.

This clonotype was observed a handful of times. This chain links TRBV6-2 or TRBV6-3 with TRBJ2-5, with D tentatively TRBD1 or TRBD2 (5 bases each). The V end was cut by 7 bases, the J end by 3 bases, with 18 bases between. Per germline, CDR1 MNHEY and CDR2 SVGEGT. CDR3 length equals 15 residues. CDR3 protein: CASMRLRDGEETQYF. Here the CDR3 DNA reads TGTGCCAGCATGCGGCTCAGGGACGGAGAAGAGACCCAGTACTTC.

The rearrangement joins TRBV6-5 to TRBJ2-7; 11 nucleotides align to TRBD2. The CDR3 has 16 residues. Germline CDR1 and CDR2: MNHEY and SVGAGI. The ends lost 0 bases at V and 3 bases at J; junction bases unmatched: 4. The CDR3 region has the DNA TGTGCCAGCAGTTACTCCTCCGGGACTAGCGGCTACGAGCAGTACTTC. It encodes CASSYSSGTSGYEQYF.

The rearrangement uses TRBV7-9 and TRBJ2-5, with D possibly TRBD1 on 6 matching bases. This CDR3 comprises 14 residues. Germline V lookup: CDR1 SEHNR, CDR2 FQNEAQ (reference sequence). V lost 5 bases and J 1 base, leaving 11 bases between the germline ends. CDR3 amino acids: CASSTQGTQETQYF. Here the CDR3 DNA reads TGTGCCAGCAGCACACAGGGAACCCAAGAGACCCAGTACTTC.

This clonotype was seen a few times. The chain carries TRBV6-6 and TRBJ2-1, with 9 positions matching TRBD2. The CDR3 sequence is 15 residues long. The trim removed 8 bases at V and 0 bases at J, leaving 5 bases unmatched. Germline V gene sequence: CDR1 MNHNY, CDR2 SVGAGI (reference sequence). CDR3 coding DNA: TGTGCCAGCGGTAGCGGGGGTGTCTCCTACAATGAGCAGTTCTTC. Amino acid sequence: CASGSGGVSYNEQFF.

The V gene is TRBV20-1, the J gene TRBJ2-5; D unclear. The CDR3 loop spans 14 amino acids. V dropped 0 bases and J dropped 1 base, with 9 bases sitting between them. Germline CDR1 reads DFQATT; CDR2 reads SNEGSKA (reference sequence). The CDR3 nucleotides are TGCAGTGCTAGAGATCGGGCAGGCCAAGAGACCCAGTACTTC. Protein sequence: CSARDRAGQETQYF.

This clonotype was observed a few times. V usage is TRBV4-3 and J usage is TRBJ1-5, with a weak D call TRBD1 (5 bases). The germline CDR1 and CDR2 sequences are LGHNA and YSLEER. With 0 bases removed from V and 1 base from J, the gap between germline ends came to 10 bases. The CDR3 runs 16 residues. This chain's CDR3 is CASSQDRRGSNQPQHF. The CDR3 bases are TGCGCCAGCAGCCAAGATCGGCGGGGGAGCAATCAGCCCCAGCATTTT.

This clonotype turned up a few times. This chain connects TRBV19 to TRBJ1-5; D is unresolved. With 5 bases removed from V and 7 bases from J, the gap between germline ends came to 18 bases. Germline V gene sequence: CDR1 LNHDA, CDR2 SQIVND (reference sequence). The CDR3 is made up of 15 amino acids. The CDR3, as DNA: TGTGCCAGTAGTCCTTTGGGTTTTGACGGACAGCCCCAGCATTTT. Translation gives CASSPLGFDGQPQHF.